Sequencing of this T cell receptor (beta chain) was carried out in a study of cytomegalovirus exposure and HLA in healthy donors. As for the study in general: Both the 100 to 150 validation repertoires and the approximately 670 first-cohort repertoires used the same platform, as reported by a later analysis.

With 5 bases removed from V and 4 bases from J, the gap between germline ends came to 15 bases. This CDR3 spans 14 amino acids. The germline V gene has CDR1 SGHTA and CDR2 FQGNSA. The table came from immunoSEQ multiplex PCR; TCRdb's copy has only in-frame clones and leaves some out. Of approximately 100,000 clones listed, roughly 86% were seen once; the top ten hold more than 2%. The donors were in the approximately 120-subject validation cohort; that cohort was separate from the roughly 700-subject first cohort. Source material: PBMCs. The chain employs TRBV7-2 and TRBJ2-7, with a weak D call TRBD2 (6 bases). The receptor was isolated from a woman between 18 and 29 years old in good health and CMV-seronegative. The CDR3 DNA sequence: TGTGCCAGCAGCCAAACAGCGGGTCTGTACGAGCAGTACTTC. Amino acid sequence: CASSQTAGLYEQYF.